The text below deals with one TCR beta chain. Its antigen has not been determined. No base qualities exist here, and no much larger clone lies one base off it. The cohort consisted of 600 to 700 healthy bone marrow donors. At the time of sampling, every cohort member was nominally healthy, though immune exposures that went unrecorded were likely present. The donor was CMV seronegative and was included in the group of around 320 seronegative cohort members. Each donor provided a peripheral blood sample, and peripheral blood mononuclear cells were used for TCR beta sequencing. Genomic DNA was extracted from the blood cell samples with the Qiagen DNeasy Blood Extraction Kit. The germline V gene specifies SNHLY as CDR1 and FYNNEI as CDR2. The CDR3, cysteine through phenylalanine, is 15 amino acids long. Only the CDR3 DNA is retained, 45 bases long and in frame from the first base. Trimming takes 3 bases from V and 4 bases from J, and the germline ends sit 10 bases apart.

These data originate in a study of cytomegalovirus exposure and HLA in healthy donors (dated by TCRdb to 2016 to 2017). General notes on the study: According to an earlier analysis of several hundred of the donors, about 179 million T cells yielded 90 million to 140 million unique TCR beta sequences and about 280 Gb of sequence data. Across 300 to 500 genotyped donors of the cohort, an average of about 240,000 unique TCR beta nucleotide sequences per donor were sequenced, and 15% to 20% of those sequences were non-productive. To predict cytomegalovirus infection status, the study combined high-throughput TCR immunosequencing, statistical association of individual TCRs with disease status, and machine learning. In a later genetic analysis, genome-wide SNP genotypes for about three fifths of the 666 donors were used, and that subset was treated as a discovery cohort. Using immunosequencing, the study profiled T cell repertoires from about 610 subjects and related those repertoires to cytomegalovirus serostatus. A later analysis re-examined previously published TCR beta repertoires from roughly 720 donors and added high-resolution HLA genotyping to investigate patterns of TCR occurrence. Besides the first cohort of 666 subjects, a separate validation cohort made up of roughly 120 different subjects was used. The later analysis used no new phenotypic data to find candidate immune exposures, relying instead on TCR beta sequences and their occurrence across donors. About 280 gigabases of sequencing data and tens of millions of unique TCR sequences were included in an early release covering roughly 600 HLA-typed donors. Typing coverage differed by locus: A, B, C, DRB1 and DQB1 were typed in about 620-640 donors, DQA1 in roughly 500, DPA1 in some 610, and DPB1 in around 490. Four to six DR-DQ haplotypes were handled as single units for association and clustering, since linkage in the cohort was strong. Every repertoire in the discovery cohort had been generated on one and the same sequencing platform. Both class I and class II loci were covered by HLA typing, at four-digit resolution. To decide whether each TCR beta V gene segment behaved as functional or pseudogenic, an earlier analysis of several hundred of the donors relied on high-throughput TCR beta sequencing. Donor age, sex, ethnicity and CMV serostatus were collected together with the repertoire data. Among the roughly 430 genotyped donors, around 81% belonged to the genetic ancestry cluster associated with self-reported Caucasian donors. The study aimed to test whether cataloging public T cell receptors could reveal signatures of past pathogen exposure. Results the study describes overall, beyond this receptor: According to a later genetic analysis, donors in an Asian-associated ancestry cluster had fewer N-insertions in productive TCRs than the approximately 700-donor mean. HLA typing was unavailable for some donors at each locus, so association tests used only the typed subset. A further reported finding was that TCR beta sequences accurately predicted the HLA-A and HLA-B alleles for most subjects in the first cohort. A later analysis reported that several top co-occurrence clusters appeared linked to parvovirus B19, influenza, CMV and Epstein-Barr virus. Correlated functional status among segregating V segments might reflect linkage disequilibrium, but an unknown experimental factor could not be ruled out. A later analysis associated about 17,000 TCR beta sequences with specific HLA alleles at a false discovery rate of 0.05. For the cohort, immune exposure information was limited to CMV serostatus. According to a later analysis, most CMV-associated TCR beta chains appeared to be HLA-restricted, and the HLA associations seemed to be driven largely by CMV exposure. The classifier was reported to diagnose cytomegalovirus status with high specificity and sensitivity in both the original cohort and the validation cohort. It was suggested by the authors that the approach could potentially be generalized to other disease states and immunological phenotypes. A total of about 150 TCR beta chains were listed by the study as associated with cytomegalovirus. A group of highly shared sequence variants was considered likely to be a technical artifact of the sequencing pipeline. According to a later analysis, TCR association rates differed among HLA loci, with DRB1 alleles showing the most associated TCRs and HLA-C alleles showing the fewest. Three of the identified cytomegalovirus-associated TCR beta chains were confirmed in vitro to be specific for cytomegalovirus antigens. Because counts were too low, roughly 16 rarely observed V segments, including chromosome 9 orphons, were left out of the earlier analysis of about 500 of the donors. The presence/absence analyses assumed that sequencing depth was roughly uniform across donors, and that assumption may not be true. Broadly in line with IMGT annotations, most TCR beta V segments showed up in productive rearrangements about 87% or about 30% of the time in an earlier analysis of around 600 of the donors. Most TCR sequences were seen in very few donors, while some public TCRs were found in many individuals. In this cohort, only TCR beta chains were sequenced, and detectable features were limited by the absence of alpha or paired-chain data. When HLA alleles, especially DR and DQ, strongly co-occurred, TCR associations were difficult to assign to individual alleles. Compared with equally common non-associated chains, HLA-associated TCR beta chains in a later analysis were more clonally expanded and had lower generation probabilities. Some IMGT-functional V segments, including TRBV6-2 and TRBV6-3, could not be distinguished by the 87-base-pair reads and were therefore excluded. A later genetic analysis associated a missense DCLRE1C variant with V-gene and J-gene trimming of TCR beta chains, and an independent cohort replicated the association.

Preparation of the library involved the immunoSEQ multiplex PCR assay. For the multiplex PCR, a mixture combining 60 forward primers for TCR Vbeta segments and 13 reverse primers for TCR Jbeta segments was used. Amplification of the CDR3 region of rearranged TCR beta genes was performed with a multiplex PCR assay on genomic DNA. The amplified TCR beta libraries were sequenced on the Illumina HiSeq System as 87-base-pair reads. In the source study's methods: A later analysis counted about 80 million unique TCR beta chains across the 550 to 700 repertoires, and around 9.9 million of these chains were shared by at least two donors. Raw reads were error-corrected and collapsed into unique sequences by a nearest-neighbor algorithm in which closely related sequences were merged to remove PCR and sequencing errors. To assign V, D and J gene segments, CDR3 sequences were aligned to IMGT reference sequences. Each retained sequence needed at least a six-nucleotide match to both a V gene segment and a J gene segment. A rearrangement counted as productive if the CDR3 had no stop codons and remained in frame with V and J, and every other rearrangement counted as non-productive. Following IMGT convention, CDR3 was defined as the stretch from the second conserved V-encoded cysteine to the conserved J-encoded phenylalanine. The earlier analysis of 587 of the donors excluded any sequence lacking an unambiguous match to a single V gene segment. An earlier analysis of 550 to 650 of the donors classified V segments as functional when productive rearrangements were above 56.7% and as segregating when the standard deviation between donors was above 5%. To diagnose cytomegalovirus status from the catalog of TCR beta chain sequences, a statistical classification framework was built. In a later analysis, V and J genes were assigned by comparing TCR nucleotide sequences against IMGT/GENE-DB human TR gene sequences. The TCRdist pipeline was used in a later analysis to assign CDR3 sequences and most-parsimonious VDJ recombination scenarios. In a later analysis, every TCR beta chain was defined by the combination of its CDR3 amino acid sequence and its V-gene family, and reads without a unique V-gene family were dropped. In a later analysis, 500 to 650 highly shared, low-generation-probability nucleotide sequences were removed to address suspected cross-contamination and a sequencing artifact. In a later analysis, a clonal expansion index for each public chain was calculated from normalized within-repertoire ranks of inferred template counts. Generation probabilities in a later analysis came from a VDJ recombination model fitted to out-of-frame rearrangements, and those results were checked against IGoR. Hypergeometric tests were used in a later analysis to score TCR-TCR, TCR-HLA and TCR-CMV co-occurrence, with a repertoire-size bias correction applied to the TCR pairs. A later analysis estimated false discovery rates by permuting HLA or CMV assignments 20 times. In a later analysis, co-occurring TCRs were grouped using DBSCAN, with TCRdist sequence similarity added in when clustering inside HLA-allele-positive subsets. Repertoires with fewer than 30,000 or more than 120,000 public chains were left out of co-occurrence clustering, as were about five repertoires with anomalous nucleotide sharing. TCRdb limited this immuneACCESS table to in-frame rearrangements with V and J called. A share of clones is missing; checked studies link under half to unresolved V genes, and the rest is unexplained. The D gene and trimming were derived from the DNA, and the V and J assignments and clone size from that table. This sample holds some 130,000 clones; 81% were observed only once. The ten top clones hold 0.7% of the sample.

The source is a man younger than 30 in good health and CMV-seronegative. Sequencing input: PBMCs. The chain uses TRBV2 and TRBJ1-6; the D segment cannot be called with confidence. The DNA sequence reads TGTGCCAGCAGTGATAGTCCCCTTTATAATTCACCCCTCCACTTT. It specifies CASSDSPLYNSPLHF.